Presented here are 17 T cell receptor beta chains from one specimen sequenced in a study of response to subunit inactivated influenza vaccine. In TCRdb, the RT-PCR reads were re-called with MiXCR into one record per CDR3 protein. The top ten hold approximately 12% of the sample, which has hundreds of thousands of distinct CDR3 sequences, approximately 9.9% seen once. The material sequenced was PBMCs from blood, taken roughly 45 days after vaccination. The receptors come from a man between 45 and 60 years old who received an inactivated influenza vaccine.

In its sample, this clonotype was seen a few times. The chain uses TRBV28 and TRBJ2-2; 7 bases fit TRBD2. Germline CDR1 MDHEN, CDR2 SYDVKM. With V trimmed by 2 bases and J by 2 bases, 2 bases remained unmatched. This CDR3 is built from 15 residues. CDR3 coding DNA: TGTGCCAGCAGTTTAGCGGGGGTAAACACCGGGGAGCTGTTTTTT. Amino acids: CASSLAGVNTGELFF. Drawing the rest from reference TRBV28 and TRBJ2-2, the complete variable domain is DVKVTQSSRYLVKRTGEKVFLECVQDMDHENMFWYRQDPGLGLRLIYFSYDVKMKEKGDIPEGYSVSREKKERFSLILESASTNQTSMYLCASSLAGVNTGELFFGEGSRLTVL.

This clonotype was seen many times. The chain links TRBV12-3 or TRBV12-4 to TRBJ2-7; 8 nucleotides agree with TRBD1. J gave up 2 bases and V 5 bases, and 14 bases lay outside the gene matches. This CDR3 comprises 17 residues. The CDR3 bases are TGTGCCAGCAGTCCCAGGATCACATTGGACAGGGCCTACGAGCAGTACTTC. Protein sequence: CASSPRITLDRAYEQYF.

The CDR3 sequence: CASSLGNEPYEQYF. CDR3 DNA: TGCGCCAGCAGCTTAGGGAACGAGCCCTACGAGCAGTACTTC. This chain joins TRBV5-1 and TRBJ2-7; D is undetermined. CDR1 and CDR2 (germline): SGHRS, YFSETQ. There are 14 residues in the CDR3. Trimming removed 2 bases at V and 2 bases at J, with 11 bases between.

This clonotype was detected many times. The chain combines TRBV20-1 with TRBJ2-5; D uncertain. Trimming cost V 1 base and J 5 bases, with 2 bases left between them. Per the germline V gene, CDR1 is DFQATT and CDR2 is SNEGSKA (reference sequence). The CDR3 covers 10 residues. The CDR3 is CSARGETQYF. The CDR3, as DNA: TGCAGTGCTAGAGGGGAGACCCAGTACTTC.

This clonotype turned up a few times. This rearrangement joins TRBV24-1 to TRBJ2-2; TRBD1 matches 7 bases. After removal of 3 bases from V and 5 bases from J, the junction contained 11 bases not matched to a gene. The CDR3 has 17 amino acids. CDR1 KGHDR and CDR2 SFDVKD come from the germline V gene. DNA for the CDR3: TGTGCCACCAGTGATCTTTCCTCGGGGACAGCTACCGGGGAGCTGTTTTTT. Amino acids: CATSDLSSGTATGELFF.

This clonotype was recorded many times. V and J are TRBV12-3 or TRBV12-4 and TRBJ1-5; 8 nucleotides align to TRBD1. The CDR3 totals 14 residues. V gave up 6 bases and J gave up 7 bases; unmatched junction bases: 8. The CDR3 coding sequence is TGTGCCAGCAGCCCCGGACAGGGAGAGCAGCCCCAGCATTTT. This translates into CASSPGQGEQPQHF.

This clonotype was seen a handful of times. The V and J genes are TRBV10-2 and TRBJ2-3; D is unresolved. Germline-derived CDR1 and CDR2 are WSHSY and SAAADI. Deletions cut 0 bases from V and 4 bases from J, with 11 bases between. CDR3 length equals 15 residues. Here the CDR3 reads CASSESRITADTQYF. CDR3 in DNA: TGCGCCAGCAGTGAGTCCAGAATTACCGCAGATACGCAGTATTTT.

This clonotype was counted at least ten times. The chain is built from TRBV7-6 and TRBJ2-3; D is perhaps TRBD2 (5 bases). Between the trimmed V and J ends, which lost 5 bases and 1 base, there was a span of 13 bases. The germline gives CDR1 SGHVS, CDR2 FNYEAQ. The CDR3 covers 15 residues. The CDR3 region has the DNA TGTGCCAGCAGCCGCGGGCCAGTGGGCACAGATACGCAGTATTTT. It yields the protein CASSRGPVGTDTQYF.

In this sample, this clonotype turned up a few times. This chain joins TRBV7-2 and TRBJ2-2; D ambiguous. Germline CDR1 is SGHTA and CDR2 is FQGNSA. V was pared by 4 bases and J by 6 bases, with 18 bases between. The length of the CDR3 is 16 residues. In DNA form, the CDR3 reads TGTGCCAGCAGCTCCCCTTTCCTAGTGGTGGCCGGGGAGCTGTTTTTT. It is translated as CASSSPFLVVAGELFF.

This sequence joins TRBV20-1 and TRBJ1-2; 7 nucleotides align to TRBD1. Trimming took 7 bases from V and 7 from J; bases not matched to a gene: 9. Germline lookup yields CDR1 DFQATT and CDR2 SNEGSKA (reference sequence). The CDR3 extends over 12 amino acids. CDR3 bases: TGCAGTGGGGTGGACAGGCCGGGTGGCTACACCTTC. Protein sequence: CSGVDRPGGYTF.

There are a few counts of this clonotype. The CDR3 bases are TGCAGCGCCCTAGCGGGGGCGGGAGATACGCAGTATTTT. This translates into CSALAGAGDTQYF. The genes are TRBV29-1 and TRBJ2-3; 10 bases align to TRBD2. With 7 bases clipped from V and 5 bases from J, the junction kept 6 bases outside the gene matches. The CDR3 is 13 residues long. The V gene's germline CDR1 is SQVTM and CDR2 ANQGSEA.

V and J are TRBV5-1 and TRBJ1-1; TRBD1 agrees at 9 bases. V shed 0 bases and J 4 bases; nucleotides not matched to a gene: 4. This CDR3 is 15 amino acids long. The V gene's germline CDR1 is SGHRS and CDR2 YFSETQ. In DNA, the CDR3 is TGCGCCAGCAGCTTGGAAGGACAGGGGACCACTGAAGCTTTCTTT. Translation: CASSLEGQGTTEAFF.

This clonotype was counted only a few times. The gene calls are TRBV12-3 or TRBV12-4 and TRBJ1-5, with 8 nucleotides matching TRBD1. CDR3 length: 15 residues. V lost 6 bases to trimming and J lost 5 bases; unmatched junction nucleotides: 9. CDR3 DNA: TGTGCCAGCAGCCCTGCTCCGGGACAGGATCAGCCCCAGCATTTT. It encodes CASSPAPGQDQPQHF.

This CDR3 reads CASSSEAGQLWDTQYF. The CDR3 DNA is TGTGCCAGCAGCTCCGAGGCGGGACAACTGTGGGATACGCAGTATTTT. The chain uses TRBV5-6 and TRBJ2-3; D may be TRBD1 or TRBD2 (6 bases each). This CDR3 spans 16 amino acids. CDR1 is SGHDT and CDR2 is YYEEEE in the germline V gene. The V end was cut by 3 bases, the J end by 6 bases, with 20 bases between.

The sample holds a few counts of this clonotype. The chain employs TRBV4-1 and TRBJ2-7, with D tentatively TRBD1 or TRBD2 (5 bases each). V gave up 2 bases and J gave up 3 bases, with 14 bases separating them. Germline V gives CDR1 MGHRA, CDR2 YSYEKL. The CDR3 has 15 residues. The CDR3 sequence is CASSQYEGIFYEQYF. DNA for the CDR3: TGCGCCAGCAGCCAATATGAGGGGATCTTCTACGAGCAGTACTTC.

This clonotype was recorded a few times. The rearrangement joins TRBV7-2 to TRBJ1-1; D possibly corresponds to TRBD1 (5 bases). Germline V gene lookup returns CDR1 SGHTA and CDR2 FQGNSA. The CDR3 covers 14 residues. Deletions cut 5 bases from V and 5 bases from J, with 15 bases between. CDR3 region: CASSPTWRGTEAFF. Written as DNA, the CDR3 is TGTGCCAGCAGCCCCACGTGGAGGGGAACTGAAGCTTTCTTT.

This clonotype appeared a few times. This chain joins TRBV12-3 or TRBV12-4 and TRBJ1-1; D unresolved. V dropped 3 bases and J dropped 0 bases, with 8 bases sitting between them. The CDR3 consists of 14 residues. CDR3: CASSFGGVNTEAFF. CDR3 sequence (DNA): TGTGCCAGCAGTTTTGGTGGGGTGAACACTGAAGCTTTCTTT.